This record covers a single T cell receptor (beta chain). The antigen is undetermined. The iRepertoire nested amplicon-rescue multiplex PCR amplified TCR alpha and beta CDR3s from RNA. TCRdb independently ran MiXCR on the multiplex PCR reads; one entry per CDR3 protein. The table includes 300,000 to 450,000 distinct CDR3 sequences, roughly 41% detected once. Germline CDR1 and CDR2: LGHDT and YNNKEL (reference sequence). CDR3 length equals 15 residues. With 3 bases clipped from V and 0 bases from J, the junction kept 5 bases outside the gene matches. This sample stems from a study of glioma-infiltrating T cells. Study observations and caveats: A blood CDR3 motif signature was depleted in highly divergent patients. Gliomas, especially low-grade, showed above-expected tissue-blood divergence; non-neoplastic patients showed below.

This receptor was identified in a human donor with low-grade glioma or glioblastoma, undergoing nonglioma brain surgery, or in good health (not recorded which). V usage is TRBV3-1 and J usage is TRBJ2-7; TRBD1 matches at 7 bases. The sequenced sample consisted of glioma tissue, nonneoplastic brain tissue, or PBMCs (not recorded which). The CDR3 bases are TGTGCCAGCAGCCACCCGACAGGGAACTCCTACGAGCAGTACTTC. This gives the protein CASSHPTGNSYEQYF.